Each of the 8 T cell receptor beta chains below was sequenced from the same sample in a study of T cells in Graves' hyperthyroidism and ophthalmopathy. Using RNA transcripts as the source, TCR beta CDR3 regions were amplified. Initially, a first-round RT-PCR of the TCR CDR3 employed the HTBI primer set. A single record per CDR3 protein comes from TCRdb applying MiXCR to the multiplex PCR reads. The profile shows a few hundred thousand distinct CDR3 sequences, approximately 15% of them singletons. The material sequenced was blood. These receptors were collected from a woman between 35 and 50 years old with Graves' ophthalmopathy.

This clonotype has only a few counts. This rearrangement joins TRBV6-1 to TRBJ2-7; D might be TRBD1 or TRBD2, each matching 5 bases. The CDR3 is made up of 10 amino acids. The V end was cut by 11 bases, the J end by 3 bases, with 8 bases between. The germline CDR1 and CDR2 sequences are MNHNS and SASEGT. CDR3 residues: CAFGGYEQYF. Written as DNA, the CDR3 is TGTGCCTTTGGGGGCTACGAGCAGTACTTC.

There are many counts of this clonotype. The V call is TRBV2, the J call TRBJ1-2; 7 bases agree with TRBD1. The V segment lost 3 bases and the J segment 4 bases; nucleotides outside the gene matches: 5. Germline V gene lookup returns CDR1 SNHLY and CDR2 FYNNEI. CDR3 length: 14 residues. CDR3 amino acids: CASSDLGGRYGYTF. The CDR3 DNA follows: TGTGCCAGCAGTGACCTAGGGGGCCGCTATGGCTACACCTTC.

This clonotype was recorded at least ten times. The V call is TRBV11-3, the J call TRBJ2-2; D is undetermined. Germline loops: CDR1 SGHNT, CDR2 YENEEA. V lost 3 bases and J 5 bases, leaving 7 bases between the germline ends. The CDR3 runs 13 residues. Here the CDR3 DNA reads TGTGCCAGCAGCTTTCGAAGAACCGGGGAGCTGTTTTTT. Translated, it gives CASSFRRTGELFF.

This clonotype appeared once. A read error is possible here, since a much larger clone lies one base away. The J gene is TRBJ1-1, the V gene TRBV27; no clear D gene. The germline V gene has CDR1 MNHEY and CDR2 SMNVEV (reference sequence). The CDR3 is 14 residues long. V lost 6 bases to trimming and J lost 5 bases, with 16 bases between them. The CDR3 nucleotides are TGTGCCAGCAGCCCGAAAGGGCCGGCGACTGAAGCTTTCTTT. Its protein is CASSPKGPATEAFF.

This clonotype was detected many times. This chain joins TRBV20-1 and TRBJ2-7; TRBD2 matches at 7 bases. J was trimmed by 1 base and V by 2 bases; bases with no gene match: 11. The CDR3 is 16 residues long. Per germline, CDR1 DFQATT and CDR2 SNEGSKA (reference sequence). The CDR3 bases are TGCAGTGCTAGATCCCAGGGAGGGGCGGTTTCCTACGAGCAGTACTTC. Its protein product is CSARSQGGAVSYEQYF.

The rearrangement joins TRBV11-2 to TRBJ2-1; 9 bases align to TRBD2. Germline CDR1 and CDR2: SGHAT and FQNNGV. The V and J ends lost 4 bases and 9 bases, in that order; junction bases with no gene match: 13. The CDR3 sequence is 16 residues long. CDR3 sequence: CASSSPAGGLVGEQFF. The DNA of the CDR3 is TGTGCCAGCAGCTCTCCGGCGGGAGGGTTGGTGGGTGAGCAGTTCTTC. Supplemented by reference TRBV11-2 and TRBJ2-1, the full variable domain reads EAGVAQSPRYKIIEKRQSVAFWCNPISGHATLYWYQQILGQGPKLLIQFQNNGVVDDSQLPKDRFSAERLKGVDSTLKIQPAKLEDSAVYLCASSSPAGGLVGEQFFGPGTRLTVL.

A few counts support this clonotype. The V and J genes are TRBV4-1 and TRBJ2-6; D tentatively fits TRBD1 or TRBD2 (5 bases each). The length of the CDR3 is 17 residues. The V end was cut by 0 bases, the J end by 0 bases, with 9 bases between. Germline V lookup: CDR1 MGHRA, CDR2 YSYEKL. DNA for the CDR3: TGCGCCAGCAGCCAAGAATTCGGGGCCTCTGGGGCCAACGTCCTGACTTTC. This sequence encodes CASSQEFGASGANVLTF.

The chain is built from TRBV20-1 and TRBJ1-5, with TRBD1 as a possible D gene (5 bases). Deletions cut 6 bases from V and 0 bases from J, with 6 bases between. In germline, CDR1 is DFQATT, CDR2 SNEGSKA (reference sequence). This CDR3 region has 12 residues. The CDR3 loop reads CSAQGSNQPQHF. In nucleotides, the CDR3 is TGCAGTGCGCAGGGTAGCAATCAGCCCCAGCATTTT.